These T cell receptor beta chains were read from a single sample in a study of blood T cell repertoires in COVID-19. Method: immunoSEQ multiplex PCR; TCRdb's copy keeps in-frame clones and lacks some. The repertoire holds 45,000 to 70,000 clones, with 75% to 90% as singletons. Sequenced: peripheral blood. Receptors originate from a woman between 55 and 75 years old with active COVID-19. The conserved cysteine and the conserved F or W are not part of the CDR3 here. Size is stated for part of the rows, as once, few or many counts, or as a class when the clone is expanded.

J,V,size,CDR3
TRBJ1-2,TRBV6-5,-,ASSPTTGPMYGYT
TRBJ2-1,TRBV6-1,-,ASSDGSEQF
TRBJ2-5,TRBV7-7,-,ASSLLGGGKETQY
TRBJ1-2,TRBV5-4,-,ASSSDRYGYT
TRBJ1-2,TRBV6-5,-,ASYPGQGDYGYT
TRBJ1-4,TRBV6-5,-,ASTVSQGREKLF
TRBJ2-1,TRBV12-3/TRBV12-4,-,ASSSDRGDEQF
TRBJ1-2,TRBV5-1,-,ASGQDGFNYGYT
TRBJ1-1,TRBV6-6,-,ASSYDSGGMHTEAF
TRBJ1-3,TRBV29-1,-,SVEDLGSGNTIY
TRBJ1-5,TRBV7-9,few,ASSQYSNQPQH
TRBJ1-2,TRBV10-3,once,AIPGTTYGYT
TRBJ2-1,TRBV12-1,-,ASRSRAGYNEQF
TRBJ1-3,TRBV7-5,-,VRSLGPRDICVFSGNTIY
TRBJ2-7,TRBV14,-,ASSLRQDAREQY
TRBJ2-2,TRBV11-3,-,ASQRGAAGELF
TRBJ2-7,TRBV21-1,-,ASRQGGGGSYEQY
TRBJ1-4,TRBV7-9,-,ASSLAVATNEKLF
TRBJ2-7,TRBV5-1,-,ASSLRTGYEQY
TRBJ1-6,TRBV5-1,once,ASSLSTGDSPLH
TRBJ1-1,TRBV7-2,-,ASSLARLNTEAF
TRBJ1-2,TRBV29-1,-,SAPAGNLGAYT
TRBJ2-1,TRBV7-3,-,ASSLSQDNEQF
TRBJ2-3,TRBV6-2/TRBV6-3,-,ASSYGSGHPDTQY
TRBJ2-3,TRBV4-1,-,ASSHEGTDTQY
TRBJ2-4,TRBV6-5,-,ASSSRGRLNIQY
TRBJ2-1,TRBV20-1,once,SARIVSEQF
TRBJ1-2,TRBV4-3,once,ASSQGTGKWGYT
TRBJ1-4,TRBV9,-,ASSVDFRGEKLF
TRBJ2-7,TRBV3-1/TRBV3-2,once,ASSPGSLRGFRDEQY